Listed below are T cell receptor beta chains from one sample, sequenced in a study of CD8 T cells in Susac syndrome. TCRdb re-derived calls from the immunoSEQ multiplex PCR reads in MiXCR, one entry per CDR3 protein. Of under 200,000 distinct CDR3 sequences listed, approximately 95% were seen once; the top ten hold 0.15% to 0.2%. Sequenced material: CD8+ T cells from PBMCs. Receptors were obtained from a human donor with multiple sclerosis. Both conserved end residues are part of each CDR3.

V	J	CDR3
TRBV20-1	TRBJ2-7	CSASRLFWARNNYEQYF
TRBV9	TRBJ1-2	CASSPNTF
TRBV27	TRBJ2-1	CASSFSGRAGHEQFF
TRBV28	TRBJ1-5	CASSFRANYQPQHF
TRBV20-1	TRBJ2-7	CSARGQESGEQYF
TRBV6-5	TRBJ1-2	CASSPVQGRYGYTF
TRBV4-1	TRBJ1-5	CASSPLWILNQPQHF
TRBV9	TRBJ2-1	CASSALAGENEQFF
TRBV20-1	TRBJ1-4	CSALHRGPHEKLFF
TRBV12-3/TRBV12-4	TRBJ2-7	CASSLDYNEQYF
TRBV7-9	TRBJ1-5	CASSLIGDQPQHF
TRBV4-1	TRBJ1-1	CASSATHGVHTEAFF
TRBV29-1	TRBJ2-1	CSVEGGVEGAYNEQFF
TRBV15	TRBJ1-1	CATSSPQENTEAFF
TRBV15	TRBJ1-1	CATSRATGAWDTEAFF
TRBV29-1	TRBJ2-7	CSVARPGGGIGDEQYF
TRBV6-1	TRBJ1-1	CASSRAPEAFF
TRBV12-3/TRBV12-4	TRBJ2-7	CASSADRVHEQYF
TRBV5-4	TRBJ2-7	CASSPTSGSSYEQYF
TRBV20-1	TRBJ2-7	CSAQLGLAGDEQYF
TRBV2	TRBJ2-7	CASSEYRGYEQYF
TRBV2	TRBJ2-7	CASHNYEQYF
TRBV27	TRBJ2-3	CASSNPPSVGTDTQYF
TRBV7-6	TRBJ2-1	CASSPAPYNEQFF
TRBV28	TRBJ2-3	CASSLTDRGGDTQYF
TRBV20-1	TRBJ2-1	CSARSESSYNEQFF
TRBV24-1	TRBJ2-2	CATSGIIPPGELFF
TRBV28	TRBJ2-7	CASIPSGRADEQYF
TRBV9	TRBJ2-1	CASGGGLQFF